The present entry profiles one T cell receptor beta chain with its context. The clone's antigen remains unknown. The input lacks base qualities; no much larger clone sits a single base away. Unmatched junction bases come to 9, with V trimmed by 6 bases and J by 1 base. Including the terminal cysteine and phenylalanine, the CDR3 comprises 15 residues. Just the 45-base CDR3 DNA is kept, in frame starting at base 1. The germline V gene provides CDR1 KGHSH and CDR2 LQKENI. Libraries were built with the immunoSEQ multiplex PCR assay. The published analysis was carried out like this. A statistical classification framework was built to diagnose cytomegalovirus status from the catalog of TCR beta chain sequences. The table comes from immuneACCESS by way of TCRdb, which keeps in-frame sequences with V and J called. Part of the clones is missing from these tables; in studies checked, under half for an unresolved V gene and the rest for unknown reasons. Clonal size and the V and J genes are those of that table, whereas D and trimming came from the DNA. The sample contains 130,000 to 150,000 clones, approximately 90% of them found a single time. The ten biggest clones cover about 6.6% of the sample.

The source of the sample is a study of cytomegalovirus exposure and HLA in healthy donors (dated by TCRdb to about 2017). For the study in its entirety: The 500 to 800 repertoires of the first cohort and the 95 to 150 validation repertoires were produced on the same platform, according to a later analysis. The study aimed to test whether signatures of past pathogen exposure could be identified by cataloging public T cell receptors. Along with the roughly 700-subject first cohort, a separate validation cohort of 120 different subjects was used. The study combined high-throughput TCR immunosequencing, statistical association of individual TCRs with disease status, and machine learning to predict cytomegalovirus infection status. The research as a whole found: Most TCR sequences were observed very rarely across donors, whereas some public TCRs were present in many individuals. It was suggested by the authors that the approach could potentially be generalized to other disease states and immunological phenotypes. In vitro tests confirmed that a few of the cytomegalovirus-associated TCR beta chains recognize cytomegalovirus antigens. The classifier was reported to diagnose cytomegalovirus status with high specificity and sensitivity in both the original and validation cohorts. A later analysis lacked HLA typing for the validation cohort, so it scored co-occurrence in that cohort across all 110 or so repertoires. Subsequent analysis determined that TCRs grouped into clusters in the first cohort also showed a tendency toward co-occurrence across the approximately 110 validation repertoires, and approximately 94% of cluster scores exceeded 0. In the study, about 150 TCR beta chains were listed as associated with cytomegalovirus.

The donors were included in the validation cohort of approximately 120 subjects, a group kept apart from the approximately 700-subject first cohort. This TCR derives from a woman in her 30s in good health and CMV-seropositive. The source material was PBMCs. The chain uses TRBV18 and TRBJ2-7; 7 of the junction bases match TRBD1. The encoded CDR3 is CASSSGQVGSYEQYF. The DNA reads as follows: TGTGCCAGCTCGTCCGGACAGGTGGGTTCCTACGAGCAGTACTTC.